This T cell receptor (beta chain) was identified during a study of blood T cell repertoires in COVID-19. Looking at the study overall: Specimens from acute and convalescent COVID-19 originated in the United States, Italy and Spain. T cells, B-cell-depleted T cells, or PBMCs supplied cDNA or gDNA.

This clone is a singleton in its sample. This CDR3 is built from 13 residues. Germline-derived CDR1 and CDR2 are WSHSY and SAAADI. J gave up 7 bases and V 5 bases, and 4 bases lay outside the gene matches. How the authors handled the data: Nucleated cell number was recorded as an estimate derived from reference gene primer amplification. Produced via immunoSEQ multiplex PCR; TCRdb's table is partial and in-frame only. From that table come the V and J calls and clone size; the DNA was used to work out D and trimming. The data contain around 450,000 clones, around 89% of them singletons. This sequence joins TRBV10-2 and TRBJ1-5; 8 positions match TRBD1. The TCR sequence derives from a woman younger than 45 with acute or convalescent COVID-19. The sample comprised peripheral blood. CDR3 protein: CASSNDRGQPQHF. The CDR3 region has the DNA TGCGCCAGCAGTAATGACAGGGGACAGCCCCAGCATTTT.